Described below is a single T cell receptor (beta chain) sequence and its context. What it binds is not known. The sample comes from a study of Ad26.COV2.S vaccination and SARS-CoV-2 variants. Overall study context: Each vaccinee took Ad26.COV2.S intramuscularly, once or twice 56 days apart. Overall study findings and caveats: Vaccinees displayed broader spike-specific TCR repertoires than placebo recipients. The TCR breadth and depth analyses may have understated or missed part of the total T cell responses.

Trimming left V 2 bases short and J 7 bases short, with 24 bases between. The CDR3 totals 17 residues. Germline V gives CDR1 SEHNR, CDR2 FQNEAQ (reference sequence). Assay: immunoSEQ multiplex PCR; the TCRdb copy retains only in-frame clones and omits some. The table records under 500,000 clones, approximately 90% of them present only once. Treatment: 15 to 20 received Ad26.COV2.S at low or high dose, single or two shots; several received placebo; per-sample allocation not given. Sampling was performed 63 days after the first vaccine or placebo injection. In the vaccine, an Ad26 vector expressed the SARS-CoV-2 spike of the Wuhan strain.

The receptor's source is a person between 18 and 59 years old who received the Ad26.COV2.S COVID-19 vaccine or a placebo. This sample comprised peripheral blood, obtained in a trial of Ad26.COV2.S vaccine versus placebo. The V gene is TRBV7-9, the J gene TRBJ2-7; possibly TRBD1 or TRBD2 for D (5 bases each). DNA for the CDR3: TGTGCCAGCAGCTTAAGTTTGGGACGAGAGTCTACGGTGGAGCAGTACTTC. It yields the protein CASSLSLGRESTVEQYF.